This T cell receptor (beta chain) was documented in a study of CD8+CD57+ T cells in acquired aplastic anemia (dated by TCRdb to the late 2010s). Regarding the study in general: Extracted DNA from sorted CD4+ and CD8+ cells averaged around 3.4 ug, ranging from about 0.17 to 30 ug. An average of roughly 10 million reads for CD4+ cells and 11 million or so reads for CD8+ cells was obtained from healthy donor samples.

The study deep-sequenced TCR repertoires of sorted CD4+ and CD8+ blood T cells from severe aplastic anemia patients and healthy subjects. Ficoll-Paque density gradient centrifugation was used to isolate peripheral blood mononuclear cells. Before DNA extraction, CD4+ and CD8+ T cells were sorted with FACS or magnetic beads. Genomic DNA served as template for TCR beta VDJ combination and CDR3 sequence profiling. An Illumina HiSeq 2000 was the platform used for TCR repertoire sequencing. Per the original workflow: TRBV/TRBJ rearrangement plots, CDR3 size and DJ length profiles, and Simpson's diversity index were used to assess repertoires. The most abundant DNA sequence in the deep sequencing data was taken as the immunodominant clone. CDR3 amino acid sequences were checked for sharing across subjects and were also compared against the VDJdb database and published repertoires. TCRdb applied fastp at Q25 and MiXCR to the public reads, then kept only in-frame beta chains. Rows with a matching CDR3 protein are joined into one entry that keeps the most common DNA and genes. The V and J calls and clone size come from TCRdb's table, not from the authors' own analysis. This sample gives about 80,000 distinct CDR3 sequences in total; less than 60% of them show up just once. The ten largest clonotypes hold about 66% of the sample.

Results and caveats for the whole study, not just this receptor: CD8+ Simpson's diversity did not differ significantly between patients and healthy controls (P=0.060). Roughly 29 CD8+ CDR3 sequences were shared between patients and controls but appeared highly expressed in patients and within their immunodominant clones.

The CDR3 has 13 amino acids, counting both end residues. The retained sequence is limited to the CDR3, 39 bases, with the frame set at the first base. In the germline V gene, CDR1 corresponds to SGHVS and CDR2 to FQNEAQ. V lost 5 bases and J lost 0 bases; the stretch between them is 2 bases long. As concerns this clonotype: It has no known antigen specificity. Since the CDR3 does not end with the conserved phenylalanine or tryptophan, this likely comes from a read error.

Sequenced sample: sorted CD4+, CD8+, or CD8+CD57+ T cells (not recorded which) from PBMCs. The chain joins TRBV7-8 to TRBJ2-6; the D gene is unclear. This receptor was identified in a human donor in good health, serving as a control. The DNA is TGTGCCAGCAGCGACTCTGGGGCCAACGTCCTGACTACA. Translated, it reads CASSDSGANVLTT.